This T cell receptor (beta chain) was profiled in a study of T cells in Graves' hyperthyroidism and ophthalmopathy. The CDR3 is 15 residues long. V shed 1 base, J shed 7 bases, and the junction held 2 bases outside the gene matches. Germline V gene sequence: CDR1 SNHLY, CDR2 FYNNEI. This clonotype has ten or more counts. RNA transcripts were the template for amplifying TCR beta CDR3 regions. RT-PCR in the first round (using the HTBI primer set) targeted the TCR CDR3. TCRdb reprocessed the multiplex PCR reads via MiXCR and lists one record per CDR3 protein. Of 350,000 to 400,000 distinct CDR3 sequences listed, about 18% were seen once; the top ten hold 40% to 45%.

Input material: blood. The source of this sequence is a man aged 18-30 years with Graves' ophthalmopathy. This chain uses TRBV2 with TRBJ1-6; 9 bases match TRBD1. CDR3 sequence: CASSEDGTGNSPLHF. The CDR3, as DNA: TGTGCCAGCAGTGAAGACGGGACAGGGAATTCACCCCTCCACTTT.